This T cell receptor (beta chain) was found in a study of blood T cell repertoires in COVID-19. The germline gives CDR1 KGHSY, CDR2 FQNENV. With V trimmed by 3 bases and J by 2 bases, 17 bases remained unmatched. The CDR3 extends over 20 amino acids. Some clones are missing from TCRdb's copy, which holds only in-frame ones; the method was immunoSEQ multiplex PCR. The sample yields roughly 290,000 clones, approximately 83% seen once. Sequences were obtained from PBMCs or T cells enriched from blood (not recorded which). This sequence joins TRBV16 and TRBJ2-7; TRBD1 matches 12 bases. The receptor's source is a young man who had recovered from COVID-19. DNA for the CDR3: TGTGCCAGCAGCCACCCCACCGGGACAGGGGGCCAACTATCAACCTACGAGCAGTACTTC. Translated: CASSHPTGTGGQLSTYEQYF.